These 23 T cell receptor beta chains were all obtained from the same sample, sequenced in a study of PD-1 blockade in classical Hodgkin lymphoma. All the patients suffered relapse after autologous stem cell transplantation, and brentuximab vedotin exposure differed. Sequenced by immunoSEQ multiplex PCR; TCRdb stores in-frame clones only, minus some. The data contain 98,000 or so clones, approximately 90% of them singletons. The source material was peripheral blood mononuclear cells (PBMCs), sampled before the second cycle of nivolumab. The receptors shown here come from a human donor with classical Hodgkin lymphoma.

This chain links TRBV6-5 with TRBJ2-2, with TRBD1 as a possible D gene (6 bases). The CDR3 extends over 15 amino acids. V was shortened by 6 bases and J by 1 base, with 12 bases between the two germline ends. The germline gives CDR1 MNHEY, CDR2 SVGAGI. The CDR3 DNA is TGTGCCAGCAGAGCCGGGACACGGAACACCGGGGAGCTGTTTTTT. It encodes CASRAGTRNTGELFF.

This sequence joins TRBV6-1 and TRBJ1-1; no definite D call. The CDR3 contains 12 residues. The germline V gene has CDR1 MNHNS and CDR2 SASEGT. V was trimmed by 7 bases and J by 7 bases, leaving 13 bases between them. The DNA for the CDR3 is TGTGCCAGCAACATACCGCAGATTGAAGCTTTCTTT. It translates to CASNIPQIEAFF.

The V gene is TRBV4-1, the J gene TRBJ2-2; D ambiguous. The germline gives CDR1 MGHRA, CDR2 YSYEKL. This CDR3 has 13 amino acids. The V end was cut by 3 bases, the J end by 5 bases, with 7 bases between. CDR3 bases: TGCGCCAGCAGCCACCTCAATACCGGGGAGCTGTTTTTT. Its protein product is CASSHLNTGELFF.

The genes are TRBV5-1 and TRBJ1-2; D is unclear. CDR3 length: 18 amino acids. Trimming took 3 bases from V and 5 from J, leaving 26 bases between them. Germline V gene sequence: CDR1 SGHRS, CDR2 YFSETQ. CDR3 sequence reads: CASSSRAVGRPTGYGYTF. The CDR3 nucleotides are TGCGCCAGCAGCTCAAGGGCGGTTGGCAGGCCTACTGGGTATGGCTACACCTTC.

The chain carries TRBV28 and TRBJ2-2, with TRBD2 matching 11 bases. V dropped 5 bases and J dropped 7; count of bases not matched to a gene: 15. Germline V gene lookup returns CDR1 MDHEN and CDR2 SYDVKM. The CDR3 has 18 amino acids. The CDR3 loop reads CASSQVRSGRAPIGELFF. The CDR3 coding sequence is TGTGCCAGCAGTCAAGTTCGTAGCGGGAGGGCTCCCATCGGGGAGCTGTTTTTT.

This rearrangement joins TRBV30 to TRBJ1-1; D perhaps matches TRBD1 (5 bases). This CDR3 comprises 13 residues. The germline V gene encodes CDR1 GTSNPN and CDR2 SVGIG (reference sequence). V lost 1 base and J lost 5, with 11 bases in between. CDR3 DNA: TGTGCCTGGAGTGCCCAGGGATGGACTGAAGCTTTCTTT. Its protein product is CAWSAQGWTEAFF.

V gene TRBV5-6 combines with J gene TRBJ1-1, with D perhaps matching TRBD1 (6 bases). This CDR3 has 15 amino acids. The germline V gene encodes CDR1 SGHDT and CDR2 YYEEEE. V lost 0 bases and J lost 1, with 10 bases in between. CDR3 region: CASSLVGGPNTEAFF. In DNA, the CDR3 is TGTGCCAGCAGCTTGGTCGGGGGCCCGAACACTGAAGCTTTCTTT.

The chain joins TRBV11-2 to TRBJ2-7; the match to TRBD2 covers 7 bases. Germline CDR1 SGHAT, CDR2 FQNNGV. This CDR3 contains 13 residues. Trimming removed 4 bases from V and 6 bases from J; junction bases left unmatched: 6. CDR3 sequence (DNA): TGTGCCAGCAGCTCAGGCGGGAGCTTCGAGCAGTACTTC. Encoded protein: CASSSGGSFEQYF.

V gene TRBV5-4 combines with J gene TRBJ2-1; 7 bases match TRBD2. J was trimmed by 9 bases and V by 0 bases; bases with no gene match: 12. This CDR3 is 16 amino acids long. Germline values: CDR1 SGHNT, CDR2 YYREEE (reference sequence). The CDR3 DNA follows: TGTGCCAGCAGCTTGGAGGGTCTGGGACTACCAAGTGAGCAGTTCTTC. This sequence encodes CASSLEGLGLPSEQFF.

This sequence joins TRBV19 and TRBJ2-7; 9 nucleotides line up with TRBD1. V shed 11 bases, J shed 2 bases, and the junction held 7 bases outside the gene matches. The CDR3 extends over 13 amino acids. CDR1 is LNHDA, CDR2 SQIVND, per germline (reference sequence). This CDR3 reads CACYRDRAYEQYF. DNA for the CDR3: TGTGCCTGTTACCGGGACAGGGCCTACGAGCAGTACTTC. The full variable domain, with the rest looked up from reference TRBV19 and TRBJ2-7, is DGGITQSPKYLFRKEGQNVTLSCEQNLNHDAMYWYRQDPGQGLRLIYYSQIVNDFQKGDIAEGYSVSREKKESFPLTVTSAQKNPTAFYLCACYRDRAYEQYFGPGTRLTVT.

The rearrangement uses TRBV10-3 and TRBJ2-7; 7 bases are a match to TRBD1. The length of the CDR3 is 16 residues. Germline V gene sequence: CDR1 ENHRY, CDR2 SYGVKD. J gave up 3 bases and V 3 bases, and 11 bases lay outside the gene matches. The CDR3 nucleotides read TGTGCCATCAGTGATAGCCAGACAGGGACGGTCTACGAGCAGTACTTC. This encodes CAISDSQTGTVYEQYF.

This sequence joins TRBV13 and TRBJ1-1; TRBD1 matches at 7 bases. Germline loops: CDR1 PRHDT, CDR2 FYEKMQ (reference sequence). The CDR3 totals 17 residues. Unmatched junction bases numbered 14, after V lost 5 bases and J lost 2 bases. Written as DNA, the CDR3 is TGTGCCAGCAGCCCGCCCTGGTCCGGGACAGCTAACACTGAAGCTTTCTTT. This gives the protein CASSPPWSGTANTEAFF.

The genes are TRBV5-6 and TRBJ2-1; D remains unclear. This CDR3 has 13 amino acids. Germline loops: CDR1 SGHDT, CDR2 YYEEEE. The V and J ends lost 3 bases and 7 bases respectively, with 11 bases between them. CDR3 coding DNA: TGTGCCAGCAGCTGGGGTCCTGGGAATGAGCAGTTCTTC. This gives the protein CASSWGPGNEQFF.

V and J are TRBV19 and TRBJ1-2; TRBD1 is a possible D gene (6 bases). The CDR3 contains 15 residues. Germline assignment: CDR1 LNHDA and CDR2 SQIVND (reference sequence). The V and J ends lost 6 bases and 0 bases respectively, with 14 bases between them. CDR3 DNA sequence: TGTGCCAGTAGAGAACAGGGAGTAGCTAACTATGGCTACACCTTC. Its translation is CASREQGVANYGYTF.

In DNA, the CDR3 is TGTGCCAGCAGTTTGTACCCCTTGGCGGGTCTCGAGACCCAGTACTTC. It yields the protein CASSLYPLAGLETQYF. The chain combines TRBV6-5 with TRBJ2-5; D possibly corresponds to TRBD2 (5 bases). The CDR3 loop spans 16 amino acids. In germline, CDR1 is MNHEY, CDR2 SVGAGI. Trimming removed 4 bases from V and 5 bases from J, with 20 bases in between.

The chain has TRBV28 and TRBJ1-5; D not resolved. The length of the CDR3 is 11 residues. The V gene's germline CDR1 is MDHEN and CDR2 SYDVKM. Trimming shortened V by 8 bases and J by 2 bases, and 4 bases separated the two germline ends. The CDR3 sequence: CASGGNQPQHF. The DNA for the CDR3 is TGTGCCAGCGGGGGCAATCAGCCCCAGCATTTT.

This chain joins TRBV4-1 and TRBJ2-7; D perhaps matches TRBD2 (5 bases). The CDR3 totals 16 residues. With 1 base removed from V and 5 bases from J, the gap between germline ends came to 18 bases. The V gene's germline CDR1 is MGHRA and CDR2 YSYEKL. The CDR3 loop is CASSQVWQTIEDEQYF. The CDR3 DNA sequence: TGCGCCAGCAGCCAAGTTTGGCAGACTATAGAGGACGAGCAGTACTTC.

This chain uses TRBV30 with TRBJ2-7; D perhaps matches TRBD2 (6 bases). This CDR3 is built from 15 residues. Trimming removed 2 bases at V and 4 bases at J, with 18 bases between. Germline V gene data show CDR1 as GTSNPN and CDR2 as SVGIG (reference sequence). CDR3: CAWSKGSGLLYEQYF. DNA of the CDR3: TGTGCCTGGAGTAAGGGGAGCGGACTACTGTACGAGCAGTACTTC.

J is TRBJ2-1 and V is TRBV5-5; 9 bases line up with TRBD2. There are 13 residues in the CDR3. Germline lookup yields CDR1 SGHKS and CDR2 YYEKEE (reference sequence). V dropped 4 bases and J dropped 9; count of bases not matched to a gene: 5. The CDR3 nucleotides read TGTGCCAGCAGCGTCGGGACTAGCACTGAGCAGTTCTTC. Its translation is CASSVGTSTEQFF.

The rearrangement links TRBV28 to TRBJ2-7; D is unclear. Germline lookup yields CDR1 MDHEN and CDR2 SYDVKM. V lost 2 bases and J 5 bases, leaving 13 bases between the germline ends. The CDR3 runs 14 residues. The CDR3 nucleotides read TGTGCCAGCAGTTTAGGCCATGCCCTCCACGAGCAGTACTTC. Amino acid sequence: CASSLGHALHEQYF.

CDR3 bases: TGTGCCAGTGGCGGGGAGACGTACCAGCCCCAGCATTTT. Translation: CASGGETYQPQHF. The chain employs TRBV19 and TRBJ1-5; D unresolved. The CDR3 length is 13 residues. The V end was cut by 8 bases, the J end by 7 bases, with 15 bases between. In germline, CDR1 is LNHDA, CDR2 SQIVND (reference sequence).

CDR3 nucleotide sequence: TGTGCCAGTAGTCTGTCGGGAAGGAACACTGAAGCTTTCTTT. Translating gives CASSLSGRNTEAFF. V and J are TRBV19 and TRBJ1-1; D uncertain. CDR3 length: 14 residues. The germline gives CDR1 LNHDA, CDR2 SQIVND (reference sequence). V lost 5 bases and J lost 1, with 11 bases in between.

This sequence joins TRBV29-1 and TRBJ1-1; D not certain. The germline V and J ends were trimmed by 5 bases and 3 bases, with 13 bases remaining between them. The CDR3 contains 13 residues. The germline V gene encodes CDR1 SQVTM and CDR2 ANQGSEA. CDR3 sequence (DNA): TGCAGCGTTTCGTCGACGGGTCACACTGAAGCTTTCTTT. Translation: CSVSSTGHTEAFF.